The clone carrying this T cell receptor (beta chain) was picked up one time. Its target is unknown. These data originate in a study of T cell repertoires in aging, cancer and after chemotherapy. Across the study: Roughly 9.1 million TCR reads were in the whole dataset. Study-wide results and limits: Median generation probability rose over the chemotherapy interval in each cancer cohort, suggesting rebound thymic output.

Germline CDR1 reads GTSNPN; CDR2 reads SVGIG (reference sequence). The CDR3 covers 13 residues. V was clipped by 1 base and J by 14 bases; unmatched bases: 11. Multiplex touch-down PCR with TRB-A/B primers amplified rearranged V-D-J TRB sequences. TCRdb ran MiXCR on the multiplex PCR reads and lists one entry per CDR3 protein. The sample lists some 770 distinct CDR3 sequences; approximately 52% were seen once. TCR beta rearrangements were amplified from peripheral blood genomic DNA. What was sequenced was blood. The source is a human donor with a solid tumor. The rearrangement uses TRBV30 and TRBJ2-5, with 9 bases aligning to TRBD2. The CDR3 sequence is CAWSASGLALGYF. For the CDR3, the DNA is TGTGCCTGGAGTGCTTCGGGACTAGCCCTGGGATACTTC.